Sequencing of this T cell receptor beta chain was carried out in a study of shared clonotypes between healthy human individuals. Comment on this clone: Antigen specificity is unknown.

CD45RO negativity and positive selection for CCR7 defined naive CD8 cells, a population that excluded terminally differentiated effector memory CD45RA+ cells. Study conclusions and caveats: Larger richness was generally estimated for naive than memory subsets.

Profiled with immunoSEQ multiplex PCR; TCRdb holds only in-frame clones, not every one. Among around 1.9 million clones, 90% to 95% were seen once, and the ten largest hold about 1.7%. Specimen: naive CD8+ T cells from PBMCs. This sequence was found in a man between 18 and 35 years old in good health. Some clones in this sample may be carry-over from other donors' samples.

Written as DNA, the CDR3 is TGTGCCAGCAGTTTTTGGCCCAAAGAGGGCTCCTACGAGCAGTACTTC. This codes for CASSFWPKEGSYEQYF. V and J are TRBV28 and TRBJ2-7; D is perhaps TRBD2 (5 bases). CDR1 is MDHEN and CDR2 is SYDVKM in the germline V gene. Trimming stripped 3 bases from V and 0 bases from J, with 15 bases between. The CDR3 loop spans 16 amino acids.